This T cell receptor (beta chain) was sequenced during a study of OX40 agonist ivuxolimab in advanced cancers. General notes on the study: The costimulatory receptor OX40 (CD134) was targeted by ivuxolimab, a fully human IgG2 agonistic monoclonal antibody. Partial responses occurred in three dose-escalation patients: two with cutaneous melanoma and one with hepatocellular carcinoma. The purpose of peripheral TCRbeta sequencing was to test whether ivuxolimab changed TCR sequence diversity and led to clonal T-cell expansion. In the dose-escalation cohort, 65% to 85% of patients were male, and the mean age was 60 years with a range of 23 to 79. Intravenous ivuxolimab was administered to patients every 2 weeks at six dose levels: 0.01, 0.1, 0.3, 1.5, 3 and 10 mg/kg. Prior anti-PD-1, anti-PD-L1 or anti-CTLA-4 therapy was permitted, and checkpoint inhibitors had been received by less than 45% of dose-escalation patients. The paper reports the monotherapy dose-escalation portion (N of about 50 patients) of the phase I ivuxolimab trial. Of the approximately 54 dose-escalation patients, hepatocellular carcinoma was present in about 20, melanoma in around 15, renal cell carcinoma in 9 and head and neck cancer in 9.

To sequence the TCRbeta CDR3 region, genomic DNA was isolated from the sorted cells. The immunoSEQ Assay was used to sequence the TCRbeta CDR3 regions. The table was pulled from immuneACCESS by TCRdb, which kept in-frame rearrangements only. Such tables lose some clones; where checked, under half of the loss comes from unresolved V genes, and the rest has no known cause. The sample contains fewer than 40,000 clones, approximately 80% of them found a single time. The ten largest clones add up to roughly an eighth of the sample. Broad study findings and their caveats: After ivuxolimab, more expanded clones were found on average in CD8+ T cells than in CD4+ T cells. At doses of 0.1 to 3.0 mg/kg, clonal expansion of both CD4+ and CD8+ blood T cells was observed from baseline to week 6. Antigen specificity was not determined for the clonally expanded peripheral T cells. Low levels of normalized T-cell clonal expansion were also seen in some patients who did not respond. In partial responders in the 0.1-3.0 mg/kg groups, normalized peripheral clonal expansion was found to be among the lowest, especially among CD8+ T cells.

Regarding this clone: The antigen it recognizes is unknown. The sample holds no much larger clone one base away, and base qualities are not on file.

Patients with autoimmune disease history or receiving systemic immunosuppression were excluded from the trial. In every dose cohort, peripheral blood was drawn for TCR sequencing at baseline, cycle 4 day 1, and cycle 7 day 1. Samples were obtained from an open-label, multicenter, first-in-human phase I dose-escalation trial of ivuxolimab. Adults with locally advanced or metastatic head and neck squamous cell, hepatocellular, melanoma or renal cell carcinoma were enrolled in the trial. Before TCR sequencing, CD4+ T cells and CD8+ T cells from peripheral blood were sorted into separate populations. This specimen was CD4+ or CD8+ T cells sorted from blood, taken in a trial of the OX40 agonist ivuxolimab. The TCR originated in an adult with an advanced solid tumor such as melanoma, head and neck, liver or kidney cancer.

The nucleotides read TGTGCCAGCAGCTTAACTAGCGGGAGATACAATGAGCAGTTCTTC. Its translation reads: CASSLTSGRYNEQFF. The V and J genes are TRBV7-3 and TRBJ2-1, with TRBD2 matching 9 junction bases. Clipping removes 0 bases from V and 4 bases from J, with 1 as the unmatched junction base count. Taken from cysteine to phenylalanine, the CDR3 has 15 residues. The sequence is cut down to CDR3 DNA, 45 bases in frame from base 1. CDR1 and CDR2 (SGHTA, FQGTGA) derive from the germline V gene.